This T cell receptor (beta chain) was recorded in a study of CD8 T cells in ankylosing spondylitis. Trimming shortened V by 1 base and J by 6 bases, and 7 bases separated the two germline ends. The CDR3 is 12 amino acids. The germline V gene encodes CDR1 GTSNPN and CDR2 SVGIG (reference sequence). Study-wide results and caveats: Significant enrichment of disease-linked clones was reportedly seen in matched ankylosing spondylitis synovial fluid. One TCR beta motif, made up of roughly 8 highly homologous variants, appeared characteristic of ankylosing spondylitis blood. Clones that were linked to disease were CD8+ and were relatively rare in peripheral blood.

Quantitative 5'-RACE with molecular barcodes generated TCR beta libraries. TCRdb re-called the 5' RACE reads through MiXCR, storing one row per CDR3 protein. This table holds over 700,000 distinct CDR3 sequences, 15% to 20% found once. Comment on this clonotype: Its antigen is unidentified.

The source of this sequence is a male donor with ankylosing spondylitis. Sequenced material: blood, either unsorted or a sorted T cell fraction (not recorded which). The V call is TRBV30, the J call TRBJ2-1; D is uncertain. The CDR3 DNA is TGTGCCTGGAGTGGGGCTCTCAATGAGCAGTTCTTC. Encoded protein: CAWSGALNEQFF. The whole variable domain, remainder taken from reference TRBV30 and TRBJ2-1, is SQTIHQWPATLVQPVGSPLSLECTVEGTSNPNLYWYRQAAGRGLQLLFYSVGIGQISSEVPQNLSASRPQDRQFILSSKKLLLSDSGFYLCAWSGALNEQFFGPGTRLTVL.